This section outlines one TCR beta chain sequence together with its context. The antigen is unknown. PCR or immunohistochemistry showed mismatch repair deficiency in every enrolled patient. This sample is part of a study of PD-1 blockade in mismatch repair-deficient tumors. Study-level background: Enrolled about 2012-2016, patients had progressing, pretreated mismatch repair-deficient cancers of about a dozen types. Study conclusions and caveats: Tumor-resident clones, often undetectable pretreatment in blood, expanded then contracted after pembrolizumab.

Germline V gene lookup returns CDR1 LGHNT and CDR2 FRNRAP. This CDR3 has 12 residues. The V gene lost 3 bases and the J gene lost 8 bases, with 10 bases spanning the gap. Some clones are missing from TCRdb's copy, which holds only in-frame ones; the method was immunoSEQ multiplex PCR. The top ten clones hold around 1.5% of a sample with 15,000 to 20,000 clones, 84% of them seen once. The genes are TRBV12-5 and TRBJ1-1; D remains unclear. The receptor was derived from an adult with mismatch repair-deficient cancer. Specimen: PBMCs, collected about 23 weeks after starting pembrolizumab. This chain's CDR3 is CASGLTGSEAFF. As DNA, the CDR3 is TGTGCTAGTGGTTTAACCGGGTCAGAAGCTTTCTTT.